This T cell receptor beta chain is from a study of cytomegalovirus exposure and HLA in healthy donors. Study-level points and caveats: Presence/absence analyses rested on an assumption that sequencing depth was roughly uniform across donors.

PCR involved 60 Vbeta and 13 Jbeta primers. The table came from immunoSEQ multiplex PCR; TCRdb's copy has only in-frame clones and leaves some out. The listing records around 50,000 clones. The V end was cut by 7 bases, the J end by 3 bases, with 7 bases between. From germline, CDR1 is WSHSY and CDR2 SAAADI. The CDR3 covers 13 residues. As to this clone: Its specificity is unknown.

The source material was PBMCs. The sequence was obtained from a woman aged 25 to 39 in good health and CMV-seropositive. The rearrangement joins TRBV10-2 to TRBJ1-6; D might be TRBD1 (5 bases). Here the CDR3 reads CASTQGYNSPLHF. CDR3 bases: TGCGCCAGCACCCAGGGCTATAATTCACCCCTCCACTTT.